The next 27 T cell receptor beta chains were all read from a single sample in a study of blood T cells in healthy people across ages. The use of a sample-barcoded 5' primer and a J-beta primer mix characterized a second PCR of about 6 to 11 cycles. TCRdb passed the 5' RACE reads through MiXCR, listing each CDR3 protein once. Seen here are over 950,000 distinct CDR3 sequences, 51% observed once, and the top ten hold 20% to 25%. Sequenced material: blood. The receptors stem from a woman aged 60-75 years in good health.

V usage is TRBV29-1 and J usage is TRBJ2-2; D not certain. V was trimmed by 7 bases and J by 8 bases, leaving 17 bases between them. The CDR3 loop spans 13 amino acids. Germline V gives CDR1 SQVTM, CDR2 ANQGSEA. The CDR3 nucleotides are TGCAGCGGCACCGCCGGAGTTCAAGGGGAGCTGTTTTTT. The encoded protein is CSGTAGVQGELFF.

The rearrangement uses TRBV12-3 or TRBV12-4 and TRBJ1-2; D uncertain. CDR3 length: 13 residues. Trimming left V 6 bases short and J 0 bases short, with 8 bases between. The CDR3 here is CASSLTPNYGYTF. In DNA form, the CDR3 reads TGTGCCAGCAGCTTAACCCCTAACTATGGCTACACCTTC.

The CDR3 is CASIVNSQRLETQYF. The DNA for the CDR3 is TGTGCCAGCATTGTCAACAGCCAAAGATTAGAGACCCAGTACTTC. This chain joins TRBV2 and TRBJ2-5; D unresolved. Germline-derived CDR1 and CDR2 are SNHLY and FYNNEI. V shed 7 bases and J shed 4 bases, with 19 bases lying between them. CDR3 length: 15 residues.

The gene calls are TRBV29-1 and TRBJ2-7, with no clear D. Germline V CDR1 and CDR2: SQVTM, ANQGSEA. V lost 5 bases to trimming and J lost 2 bases, with 13 bases between them. The CDR3 consists of 13 residues. The CDR3 sequence is CSVREQDAYEQYF. Here the CDR3 DNA reads TGCAGCGTTCGAGAGCAGGACGCCTACGAGCAGTACTTC.

This chain links TRBV4-1 with TRBJ1-2, with no clear D. The germline CDR1 and CDR2 sequences are MGHRA and YSYEKL. This CDR3 has 12 amino acids. The V and J ends lost 0 bases and 7 bases respectively, with 6 bases between them. The DNA for the CDR3 is TGCGCCAGCAGCCAAGAACGGATTGGCTACACCTTC. It codes for CASSQERIGYTF.

The chain is built from TRBV20-1 and TRBJ2-4, with D perhaps matching TRBD1 (5 bases). Germline CDR1 reads DFQATT; CDR2 reads SNEGSKA (reference sequence). The CDR3 spans 15 residues. V shed 0 bases and J shed 7 bases, with 16 bases lying between them. In DNA, the CDR3 is TGCAGTGCTAGAGATCTGCTAGGGGAAGAGAACATTCAGTACTTC. Amino acid sequence: CSARDLLGEENIQYF.

V and J are TRBV12-3 or TRBV12-4 and TRBJ2-1; D is perhaps TRBD1 or TRBD2 (5 bases each). The CDR3 loop spans 16 amino acids. The V end was cut by 6 bases, the J end by 6 bases, with 21 bases between. The CDR3 sequence is CASSFPGPNPGNEQFF. The CDR3 DNA reads TGTGCCAGCAGCTTTCCGGGGCCCAATCCTGGCAATGAGCAGTTCTTC.

The rearrangement uses TRBV11-2 and TRBJ1-1, with D unclear. The CDR3 is made up of 15 amino acids. Trimming took off 3 bases at V and 8 bases at J, with 19 bases between the two ends. Per germline, CDR1 SGHAT and CDR2 FQNNGV. The CDR3 DNA reads as TGTGCCAGCAGCTTTAATCAGGATTTATCGGGGGAAGCTTTCTTT. This sequence encodes CASSFNQDLSGEAFF.

This chain connects TRBV18 to TRBJ2-5; 8 nucleotides agree with TRBD1. J gave up 11 bases and V 8 bases, and 10 bases lay outside the gene matches. From germline, CDR1 is KGHSH and CDR2 LQKENI. The CDR3 totals 12 residues. The CDR3 region is CASTKTGEEQYF. CDR3 sequence (DNA): TGTGCCAGCACCAAGACAGGGGAAGAGCAGTACTTC.

In the case of this clonotype: One end of the junction does not line up with germline, which may come from a read error. The chain carries TRBV3-1 and TRBJ1-2; perhaps TRBD1 as D (5 bases). There are 14 residues in the CDR3. Germline assignment: CDR1 LGHDT and CDR2 YNNKEL (reference sequence). CDR3 in amino acids: CANSQREGVYGHTF. CDR3 in DNA: TGTGCCAACAGCCAAAGGGAAGGGGTCTATGGCCACACCTTC.

V is TRBV20-1 and J is TRBJ2-4; tentative D call: TRBD1 (6 bases). V was cut by 4 bases and J by 2 bases, with 15 bases left in between. This CDR3 contains 15 residues. Germline V gives CDR1 DFQATT, CDR2 SNEGSKA (reference sequence). CDR3 protein: CSAIATGRTKNIQYF. The CDR3 DNA reads TGCAGTGCTATTGCGACAGGACGAACCAAAAACATTCAGTACTTC.

This clonotype was seen more than once but under ten times. The chain joins TRBV7-8 to TRBJ2-3, with 10 bases lining up with TRBD2. J lost 0 bases, V lost 5 bases, and 5 bases had no gene match. Per germline, CDR1 SGHVS and CDR2 FQNEAQ. The CDR3 runs to 16 residues. The CDR3 sequence is CASSPWTSGSTDTQYF. The CDR3 DNA sequence: TGTGCCAGCAGCCCTTGGACTAGCGGCAGCACAGATACGCAGTATTTT.

This chain connects TRBV29-1 to TRBJ2-7, with 7 bases that match TRBD2. The trim removed 3 bases at V and 7 bases at J, leaving 12 bases unmatched. Germline CDR1 reads SQVTM; CDR2 reads ANQGSEA. This CDR3 contains 14 residues. The DNA for the CDR3 is TGCAGCGTTGACCGCGGGGGAAGGGCTGGGGAGCAGTACTTC. This translates into CSVDRGGRAGEQYF.

This clonotype was recorded a few times. The rearrangement uses TRBV20-1 and TRBJ2-3; D perhaps matches TRBD2 (6 bases). CDR3 length: 16 amino acids. Trimming pared 4 bases from V and 3 bases from J, leaving 20 bases between. CDR1 DFQATT and CDR2 SNEGSKA come from the germline V gene (reference sequence). DNA for the CDR3: TGCAGTGCTAACCTAGTTGGGGGAGGTAGGACAGATACGCAGTATTTT. As protein: CSANLVGGGRTDTQYF.

As DNA, the CDR3 is TGTGCCACCAGCAGAGCTAACACCGGCTATGGCTACACCTTC. Protein product: CATSRANTGYGYTF. This sequence joins TRBV15 and TRBJ1-2; no firm D call. This CDR3 region has 14 residues. Germline CDR1 LNHNV, CDR2 YYDKDF (reference sequence). V gave up 1 base and J gave up 4 bases, with 10 bases separating them.

This clonotype was seen once. This chain connects TRBV10-3 to TRBJ2-5; TRBD2 aligns across 13 bases. Trimming at V came to 8 bases and at J to 4 bases, leaving 4 bases not matched to a gene. The CDR3 has 14 residues. Germline V gene lookup returns CDR1 ENHRY and CDR2 SYGVKD. This CDR3 is CAIGTSGRGETQYF. The CDR3 bases are TGTGCCATCGGCACTAGCGGGAGGGGAGAGACCCAGTACTTC.

This clonotype has more than one count but fewer than ten. The CDR3 DNA reads as TGCGCCAGCAGCCAAGGGAGCACGCCCCTCAGCGAGCAGTACTTC. Protein product: CASSQGSTPLSEQYF. V gene TRBV4-3 combines with J gene TRBJ2-7; D is unresolved. The length of the CDR3 is 15 residues. Trimming took off 1 base at V and 6 bases at J, with 16 bases between the two ends. CDR1 and CDR2 from the germline V gene are LGHNA and YSLEER.

The chain is built from TRBV20-1 and TRBJ2-3; tentatively, D is TRBD2 (5 bases). Germline V gene lookup returns CDR1 DFQATT and CDR2 SNEGSKA (reference sequence). The V end was cut by 5 bases, the J end by 2 bases, with 11 bases between. The CDR3 sequence is 13 residues long. Here the CDR3 reads CSALGSYTDTQYF. CDR3 DNA sequence: TGCAGTGCTCTAGGGAGCTACACAGATACGCAGTATTTT.

J is TRBJ2-2 and V is TRBV20-1; no reliable D call. Looked up from germline, CDR1 is DFQATT and CDR2 is SNEGSKA (reference sequence). The CDR3 runs to 15 residues. With 3 bases removed from V and 0 bases from J, the gap between germline ends came to 11 bases. This CDR3 reads CSARGDDSNTGELFF. Written as DNA, the CDR3 is TGCAGTGCTAGGGGCGACGACTCGAACACCGGGGAGCTGTTTTTT.

This clonotype came up a few times. The V and J genes are TRBV20-1 and TRBJ2-5; 7 bases align to TRBD2. This CDR3 contains 16 residues. The germline CDR1 and CDR2 sequences are DFQATT and SNEGSKA (reference sequence). Trimming at V came to 6 bases and at J to 4 bases, leaving 17 bases not matched to a gene. The CDR3 coding sequence is TGCAGTGCACCCCTCCGCGGAGCGGGGAGTGGAGAGACCCAGTACTTC. As protein: CSAPLRGAGSGETQYF.

This clonotype was counted a few times. V usage is TRBV18 and J usage is TRBJ1-3; D unresolved. The ends were cut back, 3 bases at V and 0 bases at J, with 6 bases in the middle. This CDR3 has 14 amino acids. Germline lookup yields CDR1 KGHSH and CDR2 LQKENI. This CDR3 is CASSPGVSGNTIYF. The DNA for the CDR3 is TGTGCCAGCTCACCGGGTGTCTCTGGAAACACCATATATTTT.

The chain has TRBV7-2 and TRBJ2-7; TRBD1 matches at 7 bases. CDR1 is SGHTA, CDR2 FQGNSA, per germline. After removal of 5 bases from V and 4 bases from J, the junction contained 11 bases not matched to a gene. This CDR3 contains 15 residues. Here the CDR3 reads CASSPTGQNSYEQYF. In DNA, the CDR3 is TGTGCCAGCAGCCCCACGGGACAGAACAGTTACGAGCAGTACTTC.

This clonotype was seen a handful of times. The chain recombines TRBV7-9 with TRBJ2-7; no clear D. The CDR3 has 13 residues. The V gene lost 4 bases and the J gene lost 3 bases, with 10 bases spanning the gap. Germline V CDR1 and CDR2: SEHNR, FQNEAQ (reference sequence). CDR3 sequence: CASSSRADYEQYF. CDR3 DNA sequence: TGTGCCAGCAGCTCAAGAGCAGACTACGAGCAGTACTTC.

This clonotype came up many times. This chain uses TRBV12-3 or TRBV12-4 with TRBJ2-3; possible D gene TRBD2, 6 bases. Trimming cost V 6 bases and J 5 bases, with 9 bases left between them. This CDR3 contains 12 residues. CDR3 nucleotides: TGTGCCAGCAGAACGGAGGGAGATACGCAGTATTTT. It encodes CASRTEGDTQYF.

The chain carries TRBV27 and TRBJ2-7, with D unresolved. CDR1 is MNHEY and CDR2 is SMNVEV in the germline V gene (reference sequence). With 6 bases removed from V and 3 bases from J, the gap between germline ends came to 6 bases. The CDR3 spans 11 residues. As DNA, the CDR3 is TGTGCCAGCAGGAAAAACTACGAGCAGTACTTC. Translating gives CASRKNYEQYF.

This clonotype was observed a handful of times. The chain carries TRBV10-3 and TRBJ1-1; 9 bases are a match to TRBD1. The CDR3 length is 13 residues. The J segment lost 5 bases and the V segment lost 8 bases, leaving 6 bases of the junction unmatched. The germline gives CDR1 ENHRY, CDR2 SYGVKD. The chain's CDR3 is CAIRRDRETEAFF. The CDR3 DNA follows: TGTGCCATCCGAAGGGACAGGGAGACTGAAGCTTTCTTT.

The chain couples TRBV7-9 to TRBJ2-7; 8 bases are shared with TRBD1. The V and J ends lost 5 bases and 5 bases, in that order; junction bases with no gene match: 11. The CDR3 has 15 residues. Germline V CDR1 and CDR2: SEHNR, FQNEAQ (reference sequence). The CDR3 spells CASSPQGAQLNEQYF. The CDR3 coding sequence is TGTGCCAGCAGCCCCCAGGGGGCTCAATTGAACGAGCAGTACTTC.